The T cell receptor (beta chain) described here comes from a study of T cells in Graves' hyperthyroidism and ophthalmopathy. Amplified TCR beta CDR3 regions derived from RNA transcripts. Researchers ran a first-round RT-PCR on the TCR CDR3 using the HTBI primer set. In TCRdb, the multiplex PCR reads were re-called with MiXCR into one record per CDR3 protein. This table has about 770,000 distinct CDR3 sequences, 15% to 20% appearing once. This clonotype appeared many times. Its antigen is as yet unknown. General study findings and limits: Blood also showed most of the thyroid clonotypes that were expanded above 0.001.

Germline V gene lookup returns CDR1 SGHTA and CDR2 FQGNSA. The CDR3 has 16 amino acids. The junction had 11 bases not matched to a gene; V was cut back by 5 bases and J by 4 bases. Any symptoms of ophthalmopathy came after the first hyperthyroidism diagnosis, from which the blood sample dates. The sequenced sample was blood. This sequence joins TRBV7-2 and TRBJ2-1, with 7 bases matching TRBD1. This TCR derives from a woman in her 50s with Graves' hyperthyroidism that later progressed to Graves' ophthalmopathy. CDR3 loop: CASSPTAGTAYNEQFF. CDR3 nucleotides: TGTGCCAGCAGCCCAACGGCCGGGACAGCGTACAATGAGCAGTTCTTC.